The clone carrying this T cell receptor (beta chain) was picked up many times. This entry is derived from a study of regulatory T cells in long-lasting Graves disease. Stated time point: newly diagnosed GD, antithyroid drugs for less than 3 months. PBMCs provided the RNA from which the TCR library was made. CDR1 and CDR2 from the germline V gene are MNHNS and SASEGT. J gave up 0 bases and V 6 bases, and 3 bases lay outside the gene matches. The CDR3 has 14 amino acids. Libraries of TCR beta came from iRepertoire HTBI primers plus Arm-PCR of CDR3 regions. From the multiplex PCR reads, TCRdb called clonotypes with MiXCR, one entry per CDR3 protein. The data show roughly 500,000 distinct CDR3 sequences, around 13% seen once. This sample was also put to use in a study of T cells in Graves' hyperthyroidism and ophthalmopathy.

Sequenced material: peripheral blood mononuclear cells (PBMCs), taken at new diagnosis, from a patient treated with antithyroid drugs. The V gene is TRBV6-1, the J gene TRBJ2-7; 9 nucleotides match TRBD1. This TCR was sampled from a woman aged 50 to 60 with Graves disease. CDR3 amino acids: CASSGTGFSYEQYF. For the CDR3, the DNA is TGTGCCAGCAGCGGGACAGGGTTCTCCTACGAGCAGTACTTC.